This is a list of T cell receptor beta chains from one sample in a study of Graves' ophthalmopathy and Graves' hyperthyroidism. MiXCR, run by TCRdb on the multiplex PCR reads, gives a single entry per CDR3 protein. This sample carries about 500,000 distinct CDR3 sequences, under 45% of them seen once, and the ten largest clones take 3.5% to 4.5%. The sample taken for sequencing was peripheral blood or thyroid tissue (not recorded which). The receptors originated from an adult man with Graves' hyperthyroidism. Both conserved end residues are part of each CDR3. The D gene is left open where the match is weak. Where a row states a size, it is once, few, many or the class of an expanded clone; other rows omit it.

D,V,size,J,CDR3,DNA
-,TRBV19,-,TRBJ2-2,CASSILRSGELFF,TGTGCCAGTAGTATTCTCAGATCCGGGGAGCTGTTTTTT
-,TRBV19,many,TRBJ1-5,CASSIMWNQPQHF,TGTGCCAGTAGTATAATGTGGAATCAGCCCCAGCATTTT
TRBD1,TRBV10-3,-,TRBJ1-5,CAISDPGQGLSQPQHF,TGTGCCATCAGTGATCCGGGACAGGGCCTCTCTCAGCCCCAGCATTTT
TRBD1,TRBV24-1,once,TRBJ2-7,CATSDVRDSPYNEQYF,TGTGCCACCAGTGATGTCCGGGACAGTCCTTACAACGAGCAGTACTTC
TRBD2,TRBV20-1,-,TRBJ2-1,CSARGPSGSNEQFF,TGCAGTGCTAGGGGACCTAGCGGGAGTAATGAGCAGTTCTTC
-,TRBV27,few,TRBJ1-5,CASSLGVFQPQHF,TGTGCCAGCAGTTTAGGGGTCTTCCAGCCCCAGCATTTT
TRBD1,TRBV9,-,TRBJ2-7,CASSPPGQSSYEQYF,TGTGCCAGCTCACCCCCGGGACAGAGCTCCTACGAGCAGTACTTC
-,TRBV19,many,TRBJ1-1,CASSISDTEAFF,TGTGCCAGTAGTATTTCCGACACTGAAGCTTTCTTT
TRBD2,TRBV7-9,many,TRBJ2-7,CASSSYLAGNYEQYF,TGTGCCAGCAGTTCCTATCTAGCGGGTAACTACGAGCAGTACTTC
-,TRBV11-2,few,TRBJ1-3,CASSQTRDVSGNTIYF,TGTGCCAGCAGCCAGACTCGAGACGTCTCTGGAAACACCATATATTTT
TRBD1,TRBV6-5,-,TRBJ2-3,CASSPYRDSADTQYF,TGTGCCAGCAGCCCATACCGGGACAGCGCAGATACGCAGTATTTT
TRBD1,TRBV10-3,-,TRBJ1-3,CAIRPYQGDTIYF,TGTGCCATCAGGCCCTACCAGGGGGACACCATATATTTT
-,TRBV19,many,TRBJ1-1,CASSMGASKAFF,TGTGCCAGTAGTATGGGCGCCAGTAAAGCTTTCTTT
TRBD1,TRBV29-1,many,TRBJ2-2,CSVEDLGTGGNAGELFF,TGCAGCGTTGAAGATCTCGGGACAGGGGGCAACGCCGGGGAGCTGTTTTTT
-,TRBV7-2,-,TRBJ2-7,CASSNRDQYEQYF,TGTGCCAGCAGCAACCGGGACCAGTACGAGCAGTACTTC
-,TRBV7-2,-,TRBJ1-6,CASSLDISAGDNSPLHF,TGTGCCAGCAGCTTAGATATATCGGCGGGAGATAATTCACCCCTCCACTTT
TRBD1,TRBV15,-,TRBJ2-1,CATSGSGTASYNEQFF,TGTGCCACCAGCGGCTCCGGGACAGCCTCCTACAATGAGCAGTTCTTC
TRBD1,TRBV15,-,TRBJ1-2,CATSREGTGGAGYTF,TGTGCCACCAGCAGAGAAGGGACAGGGGGCGCTGGCTACACCTTC
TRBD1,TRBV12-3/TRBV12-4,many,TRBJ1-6,CASSSQGARNSPLHF,TGTGCCAGCAGTTCCCAGGGGGCGCGGAATTCACCCCTCCACTTT
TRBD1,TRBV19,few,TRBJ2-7,CASRPETGDYEQYF,TGTGCCAGTAGACCCGAGACAGGGGACTACGAGCAGTACTTC
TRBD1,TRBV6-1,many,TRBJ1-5,CASSVDTGGLNQPQHF,TGTGCCAGCAGTGTAGATACAGGGGGTCTCAATCAGCCCCAGCATTTT
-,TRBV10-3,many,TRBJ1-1,CAISESGGNTEAFF,TGTGCCATCAGTGAGTCAGGAGGAAACACTGAAGCTTTCTTT
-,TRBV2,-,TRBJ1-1,CASSFDSMNTGAFF,TGTGCCAGCAGTTTCGACAGCATGAACACTGGAGCTTTCTTT
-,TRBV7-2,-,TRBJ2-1,CASSSPRGSGREQFF,TGTGCCAGCAGCTCCCCCCGGGGCTCGGGGCGTGAGCAGTTCTTC
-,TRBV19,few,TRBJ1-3,CASSMALGGGNTIYF,TGTGCCAGTAGTATGGCTTTGGGTGGTGGAAACACCATATATTTT
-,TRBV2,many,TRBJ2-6,CASRRDRNSGANVLTF,TGTGCCAGCAGAAGGGACCGTAACTCTGGGGCCAACGTCCTGACTTTC
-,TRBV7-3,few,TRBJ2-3,CASSFLADTQYF,TGTGCCAGCAGCTTCCTTGCAGATACGCAGTATTTT
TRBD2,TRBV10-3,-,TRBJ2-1,CAISETRTSDEQFF,TGTGCCATCAGTGAGACCCGGACTAGCGATGAGCAGTTCTTC